These T cell receptor beta chains were read from a single sample in a study of blood T cell dynamics during melanoma immunotherapy. The assay was immunoSEQ multiplex PCR, and TCRdb's table has in-frame clones only and misses some. Among about 13,000 clones, 89% were seen once, and the ten largest hold about 3.7%. Material: blood, obtained from a patient treated with checkpoint blockade. Receptor source: a human donor with melanoma. Both conserved end residues are part of each CDR3. Size tells how often a clone was seen (once, few, many) or the class of an expanded clone, and some rows leave it out.

>-|TRBV7-2
CASSLYGGSGDTQYF
>-|TRBV9
CASSPIAGGNTGELFF
>-|TRBV7-9
CASSSPYEQYF
>-|TRBV6-5
CASSYGVYGYTF
>-|TRBV27
CASSTRTIRHGGELFF
>-|TRBV5-1
CASSLGVERLYEQYF
>-|TRBV6-5
CASRSAGQVTTEAFF
>-|TRBV7-2
CASSRSQPPFEQYF
>-|TRBV6-1
CASSLEGMNTEAFF
>-|TRBV29-1
CSVVGQGVEQYF
>-|TRBV7-2
CASSFTGTTNEKLFF
>-|TRBV5-1
CASSLAAGGFEYNEQFF
>-|TRBV5-6
CASSFPGVNYGYTF
>-|TRBV11-2
CASSLEGYYEQYF
>-|TRBV7-9
CASSRGSGQGVEQYF
>-|TRBV7-9
CASSLTPPEQYF
>-|TRBV7-3
CASSPIADGEQFF
>-|TRBV5-8
CASSYQTRTEAFF
>-|TRBV7-2
CASSSQAQEQYF
>once|TRBV5-5
CASSRSQGSSYNEQFF
>-|TRBV5-8
CASSLLGQGAREQYF
>-|TRBV30
CAWSGLDQPQHF
>-|TRBV10-2
CASSESGRVYNEQFF
>-|TRBV2
CASIYQTNTGELFF
>few|TRBV12-5
CASGETGTTYEQYF
>once|TRBV4-3
CASSQGRAPSHEQYF
>-|TRBV6-1
CASSAGSGTGGAYGYTF
>-|TRBV7-9
CASSLGVTTEAFF
>-|TRBV6-6
CASSYSREMNTEAFF
>-|TRBV9
CASSTRTGAEAFF
>-|TRBV6-5
CASSSPGGSSYEQYF
>-|TRBV6-5
CASRQGPMNTEAFF
>-|TRBV28
CASSLSVSPAGQFF
>-|TRBV7-8
CASSFLKLGEAFF
>-|TRBV27
CASSLSRYGTNTEAFF
>few|TRBV18
CASSPPNILNTEAFF
>-|TRBV19
CASSMLGQGSNTEAFF
>-|TRBV11-2
CASSLGKLAGVNEQFF
>once|TRBV19
CASSQVNRQLAKNIQYF
>once|TRBV5-1
CASRQGPFSSPLHF
>-|TRBV11-2
CASSLNLREGSYEQYF
>-|TRBV6-5
CASSRTGGINEQFF
>-|TRBV5-6
CASSLAGRSSYEQYF